These 32 T cell receptor beta chains were sequenced from one sample in a study of CD8+CD57+ T cells in acquired aplastic anemia. Genomic DNA served as template for TCR beta VDJ and CDR3 profiling. TCRdb re-called the reads through MiXCR, storing one row per CDR3 protein. The repertoire has 250,000 to 300,000 distinct CDR3 sequences, roughly 53% of them found once; the top ten carry 1% to 1.5%. Patients sequenced had flow cytometry evidence of CD8+CD57+ cell expansion. The sample taken for sequencing was sorted CD4+, CD8+, or CD8+CD57+ T cells (not recorded which) from PBMCs. These receptors were taken from a human donor with aplastic anemia.

V and J are TRBV20-1 and TRBJ2-7; D might be TRBD2 (6 bases). Germline CDR1 DFQATT, CDR2 SNEGSKA (reference sequence). V was clipped by 0 bases and J by 6 bases, with 18 bases between them. This CDR3 comprises 15 residues. The CDR3 DNA is TGCAGTGCTAGAGACCCAGCGGGCCTGACATCCGAGCAGTACTTC. It specifies CSARDPAGLTSEQYF.

V usage is TRBV5-1 and J usage is TRBJ2-7; TRBD1 matches 9 bases. This CDR3 is 16 amino acids long. V lost 3 bases, J lost 2 bases, and 9 bases stayed unmatched. Germline V gene sequence: CDR1 SGHRS, CDR2 YFSETQ. As DNA, the CDR3 is TGCGCCAGCAGCTCGGACACAGGGGGCGTCCCCTACGAGCAGTACTTC. It translates to CASSSDTGGVPYEQYF. The entire variable domain, with the rest obtained from reference TRBV5-1 and TRBJ2-7, is as follows: KAGVTQTPRYLIKTRGQQVTLSCSPISGHRSVSWYQQTPGQGLQFLFEYFSETQRNKGNFPGRFSGRQFSNSRSEMNVSTLELGDSALYLCASSSDTGGVPYEQYFGPGTRLTVT.

The genes are TRBV7-3 and TRBJ2-7; no firm D call. The germline gives CDR1 SGHTA, CDR2 FQGTGA. Trimming took 5 bases from V and 2 from J, leaving 10 bases between them. The CDR3 is 13 amino acids. The CDR3 loop is CASSPSSPYEQYF. The DNA for the CDR3 is TGTGCCAGCAGCCCCTCCTCACCCTACGAGCAGTACTTC.

This chain links TRBV9 with TRBJ2-7; 7 bases fit TRBD1. The ends lost 4 bases at V and 4 bases at J; junction bases unmatched: 11. The germline gives CDR1 SGDLS, CDR2 YYNGEE. This CDR3 has 15 residues. This CDR3 is CASSPRTGELYEQYF. The CDR3 nucleotides are TGTGCCAGCAGCCCAAGGACAGGAGAACTTTACGAGCAGTACTTC. Together with reference TRBV9 and TRBJ2-7, the CDR3 gives the full variable domain: DSGVTQTPKHLITATGQRVTLRCSPRSGDLSVYWYQQSLDQGLQFLIQYYNGEERAKGNILERFSAQQFPDLHSELNLSSLELGDSALYFCASSPRTGELYEQYFGPGTRLTVT.

This clonotype was observed a single time. V is TRBV5-1 and J is TRBJ1-6, with TRBD1 matching 10 bases. Germline V gene data show CDR1 as SGHRS and CDR2 as YFSETQ. Trimming cost V 6 bases and J 9 bases; bases outside gene matches: 12. There are 16 residues in the CDR3. In nucleotides, the CDR3 is TGCGCCAGCACTCTACTGGGACAGGGGAATAGTTCACCCCTCCACTTT. Encoded protein: CASTLLGQGNSSPLHF.

This clonotype appeared a few times. V and J are TRBV7-9 and TRBJ2-5; TRBD1 agrees at 7 bases. CDR1 is SEHNR, CDR2 FQNEAQ, per germline (reference sequence). V trimming: 1 base; J trimming: 2 bases; junction bases outside the gene matches: 7. This CDR3 comprises 16 residues. The CDR3 nucleotides read TGTGCCAGCAGCTTAGATCTCAGGGGGTTGCAAGAGACCCAGTACTTC. It specifies CASSLDLRGLQETQYF.

This clonotype was detected many times. CDR3 region: CAISVGGDGNYGYTF. For the CDR3, the DNA is TGTGCCATCAGTGTGGGGGGAGACGGTAACTATGGCTACACCTTC. This chain connects TRBV10-3 to TRBJ1-2; tentative D call: TRBD1 (5 bases). The V and J ends lost 4 bases and 1 base respectively, with 13 bases between them. Germline V gives CDR1 ENHRY, CDR2 SYGVKD. The CDR3 has 15 residues.

This clonotype was seen ten or more times. The genes are TRBV5-1 and TRBJ1-1; 10 nucleotides match TRBD1. Germline loops: CDR1 SGHRS, CDR2 YFSETQ. V lost 4 bases, J lost 5 bases, and 11 bases stayed unmatched. There are 16 residues in the CDR3. The DNA of the CDR3 is TGCGCCAGCAGCCCGACAGGGGGCAGCCCCTTTACTGAAGCTTTCTTT. Its protein is CASSPTGGSPFTEAFF. The complete variable domain, with remaining parts taken from reference TRBV5-1 and TRBJ1-1, reads KAGVTQTPRYLIKTRGQQVTLSCSPISGHRSVSWYQQTPGQGLQFLFEYFSETQRNKGNFPGRFSGRQFSNSRSEMNVSTLELGDSALYLCASSPTGGSPFTEAFFGQGTRLTVV.

The V call is TRBV10-3, the J call TRBJ1-3; D perhaps matches TRBD1 (6 bases). CDR3 size: 14 residues. The germline gives CDR1 ENHRY, CDR2 SYGVKD. V lost 5 bases to trimming and J lost 2 bases, with 10 bases between them. CDR3 nucleotide sequence: TGTGCCATCAGTTCGCAGGGGACTGGAAACACCATATATTTT. Amino acids: CAISSQGTGNTIYF.

V is TRBV20-1 and J is TRBJ2-1; perhaps TRBD2 as D (5 bases). The CDR3 sequence is 13 residues long. Germline assignment: CDR1 DFQATT and CDR2 SNEGSKA (reference sequence). The V end lost 3 bases, the J end lost 6 bases, and 12 bases lay between the germline ends. DNA for the CDR3: TGCAGTGCTAGGTCTAGCACGCGCAATGAGCAGTTCTTC. It translates to CSARSSTRNEQFF.

This clonotype has a count of ten or more. V gene TRBV3-1 combines with J gene TRBJ2-5; TRBD2 aligns across 10 bases. V shed 2 bases and J 5 bases; nucleotides not matched to a gene: 11. The CDR3 sequence is 17 residues long. Germline V gives CDR1 LGHDT, CDR2 YNNKEL (reference sequence). The DNA for the CDR3 is TGTGCCAGCAGCCAATCACCGGGGACTAGCGCATGGGAGACCCAGTACTTC. Translating gives CASSQSPGTSAWETQYF.

The V gene is TRBV4-1, the J gene TRBJ2-7; D remains ambiguous. Deletions cut 0 bases from V and 3 bases from J, with 9 bases between. The CDR3 loop spans 14 amino acids. Germline loops: CDR1 MGHRA, CDR2 YSYEKL. Here the CDR3 reads CASSQDGGSYEQYF. CDR3 DNA sequence: TGCGCCAGCAGCCAAGATGGCGGCAGCTACGAGCAGTACTTC.

This clonotype was seen more than once but under ten times. This chain uses TRBV5-4 with TRBJ2-7; 9 positions match TRBD1. Looked up from germline, CDR1 is SGHNT and CDR2 is YYREEE (reference sequence). V trimming: 0 bases; J trimming: 4 bases; junction bases outside the gene matches: 2. This CDR3 has 14 residues. The CDR3 DNA reads TGTGCCAGCAGCTTGGGGGACAGGGAATACGAGCAGTACTTC. It yields the protein CASSLGDREYEQYF. Using reference TRBV5-4 and TRBJ2-7 for the parts outside the CDR3, the full variable domain is ETGVTQSPTHLIKTRGQQVTLRCSSQSGHNTVSWYQQALGQGPQFIFQYYREEENGRGNFPPRFSGLQFPNYSSELNVNALELDDSALYLCASSLGDREYEQYFGPGTRLTVT.

The chain joins TRBV10-3 to TRBJ2-5; no reliable D call. This CDR3 spans 13 amino acids. Germline V gives CDR1 ENHRY, CDR2 SYGVKD. Trimming removed 4 bases at V and 2 bases at J, with 8 bases between. The CDR3 DNA reads TGTGCCATCAGTGTGACGGAACAAGAGACCCAGTACTTC. Its protein product is CAISVTEQETQYF.

The chain couples TRBV10-3 to TRBJ2-5, with 7 positions matching TRBD2. V gave up 0 bases and J gave up 4 bases; unmatched junction bases: 5. The CDR3 runs to 15 residues. The germline V gene encodes CDR1 ENHRY and CDR2 SYGVKD. CDR3 coding DNA: TGTGCCATCAGTGAGTCGTGGACTAGAGGAGAGACCCAGTACTTC. This translates into CAISESWTRGETQYF.

The V call is TRBV25-1, the J call TRBJ2-3; D might be TRBD2 (7 bases). The germline CDR1 and CDR2 sequences are MGHDK and SYGVNS. CDR3 length: 14 residues. V lost 4 bases and J lost 1, with 9 bases in between. The CDR3 bases are TGTGCCAGCAGTGCGGGGGGCCGCACAGATACGCAGTATTTT. Its protein product is CASSAGGRTDTQYF.

This clonotype has a handful of counts. The chain uses TRBV7-8 and TRBJ1-1; D remains ambiguous. V lost 5 bases to trimming and J lost 1 base, with 11 bases between them. The CDR3 loop spans 14 amino acids. Germline CDR1 reads SGHVS; CDR2 reads FQNEAQ. The CDR3 nucleotides are TGTGCCAGCAGCCTGGGGTTGAGGAACACTGAAGCTTTCTTT. This encodes CASSLGLRNTEAFF. The full variable domain, its missing parts supplied by reference TRBV7-8 and TRBJ1-1, is GAGVSQSPRYKVAKRGQDVALRCDPISGHVSLFWYQQALGQGPEFLTYFQNEAQLDKSGLPSDRFFAERPEGSVSTLKIQRTQQEDSAVYLCASSLGLRNTEAFFGQGTRLTVV.

The rearrangement uses TRBV25-1 and TRBJ1-5; a weak D match, TRBD1 (5 bases). Germline CDR1 is MGHDK and CDR2 is SYGVNS. This CDR3 is 18 amino acids long. The V gene lost 2 bases and the J gene lost 0 bases, with 17 bases spanning the gap. CDR3 protein: CASSEPAGTVYSNQPQHF. The CDR3, as DNA: TGTGCCAGCAGTGAACCTGCCGGGACGGTGTATAGCAATCAGCCCCAGCATTTT.

This clonotype was recorded once. The rearrangement uses TRBV7-9 and TRBJ1-1, with D possibly matching TRBD1 (5 bases). Per the germline V gene, CDR1 is SEHNR and CDR2 is FQNEAQ (reference sequence). V lost 5 bases and J lost 3, with 16 bases in between. CDR3 length: 15 residues. CDR3 bases: TGTGCCAGCAGCAATACCCGAGGGGTGGACACTGAAGCTTTCTTT. This sequence encodes CASSNTRGVDTEAFF.

This clonotype has just a few counts. The CDR3 loop is CASEEVGVKTDTQYF. The CDR3 DNA reads TGTGCCAGCGAGGAGGTGGGAGTAAAAACAGATACGCAGTATTTT. V gene TRBV25-1 combines with J gene TRBJ2-3, with D maybe TRBD2 (5 bases). This CDR3 has 15 residues. Germline assignment: CDR1 MGHDK and CDR2 SYGVNS. Trimming took off 8 bases at V and 3 bases at J, with 18 bases between the two ends.

Concerning this clonotype itself: Germline and junction disagree at one end, which may indicate a read error. The V and J genes are TRBV2 and TRBJ1-5, with TRBD1 matching over 8 bases. Looked up from germline, CDR1 is SNHLY and CDR2 is FYNNEI. CDR3 length: 13 residues. The CDR3 DNA is TGTGCCAGCAAGTCAGGGGGCAGGCAGCCCCGGCATTTT. Translating it yields CASKSGGRQPRHF.

The chain recombines TRBV2 with TRBJ1-5, with a tentative D call TRBD1 (5 bases). The CDR3 has 13 residues. Trimming cost V 6 bases and J 5 bases, with 11 bases left between them. CDR1 is SNHLY, CDR2 FYNNEI, per germline. The CDR3 DNA sequence: TGTGCCAGCAGCGACGACAGTTATCAGCCCCAGCATTTT. This gives the protein CASSDDSYQPQHF.

This sequence joins TRBV24-1 and TRBJ2-1; no firm D call. CDR3 length: 12 residues. Germline CDR1 and CDR2: KGHDR and SFDVKD. Trimming took 0 bases from V and 9 from J, leaving 5 bases between them. The CDR3 loop reads CATSDLRSEQFF. CDR3 nucleotide sequence: TGTGCCACCAGTGATTTGCGGTCTGAGCAGTTCTTC.

This clonotype has ten or more counts. Here the CDR3 reads CASSIGLTGAPSYNSPLHF. The CDR3 region has the DNA TGTGCCAGTAGTATCGGGCTGACAGGGGCGCCCTCCTATAATTCACCCCTCCACTTT. The V call is TRBV19, the J call TRBJ1-6, with 8 bases matching TRBD1. Germline CDR1 reads LNHDA; CDR2 reads SQIVND (reference sequence). V lost 3 bases, J lost 0 bases, and 10 bases stayed unmatched. The CDR3 extends over 19 amino acids.

The V gene is TRBV5-1, the J gene TRBJ1-2, with D unresolved. Trimming cost V 0 bases and J 8 bases, with 11 bases left between them. Looked up from germline, CDR1 is SGHRS and CDR2 is YFSETQ. CDR3 length: 13 amino acids. In DNA, the CDR3 is TGCGCCAGCAGCTTGGGGGGAAACGGCGGCTACACCTTC. Translated: CASSLGGNGGYTF.

The chain is built from TRBV7-3 and TRBJ2-2; D is ambiguous. CDR3 size: 16 residues. The germline CDR1 and CDR2 sequences are SGHTA and FQGTGA. With 1 base removed from V and 2 bases from J, the gap between germline ends came to 11 bases. The CDR3 nucleotides read TGTGCCAGCAGCTTAAATTCGGCAGATAACACCGGGGAGCTGTTTTTT. It translates to CASSLNSADNTGELFF.

This rearrangement joins TRBV20-1 to TRBJ2-2, with D maybe TRBD2 (7 bases). V lost 1 base, J lost 11 bases, and 11 bases lay in between. This CDR3 is 12 amino acids long. CDR1 is DFQATT and CDR2 is SNEGSKA in the germline V gene (reference sequence). CDR3 sequence: CSARVGGGELFF. The CDR3 coding sequence is TGCAGTGCTAGAGTGGGAGGGGGAGAGCTGTTTTTT.

The rearrangement joins TRBV7-6 to TRBJ1-4; 10 bases agree with TRBD1. The V and J ends lost 1 base and 7 bases, in that order; junction bases with no gene match: 0. This CDR3 region has 14 residues. Per germline, CDR1 SGHVS and CDR2 FNYEAQ. Written as DNA, the CDR3 is TGTGCCAGCAGCTTAGGACAGGGGGCTGAAAAACTGTTTTTT. Translating it yields CASSLGQGAEKLFF.

V is TRBV7-3 and J is TRBJ2-1, with TRBD1 identical over 8 bases. V lost 2 bases and J lost 6; bases outside the gene matches: 9. The CDR3 runs 16 residues. Germline-derived CDR1 and CDR2 are SGHTA and FQGTGA. In nucleotides, the CDR3 is TGTGCCAGCAGCTTATCGTTTTCGACAGGGGTCAATGAGCAGTTCTTC. Translated, it gives CASSLSFSTGVNEQFF.

The rearrangement links TRBV20-1 to TRBJ2-7; 9 bases map to TRBD1. Trimming removed 7 bases from V and 2 bases from J; junction bases left unmatched: 6. The CDR3 is 13 residues long. From germline, CDR1 is DFQATT and CDR2 SNEGSKA (reference sequence). The CDR3 is CSVKGTGPYEQYF. CDR3 nucleotide sequence: TGCAGTGTTAAGGGGACAGGGCCCTACGAGCAGTACTTC.

The rearrangement joins TRBV20-1 to TRBJ2-1; a possible D gene is TRBD2 (5 bases). The CDR3 has 15 amino acids. V lost 5 bases, J lost 0 bases, and 14 bases lay in between. CDR1 and CDR2 (germline): DFQATT, SNEGSKA (reference sequence). CDR3 nucleotide sequence: TGCAGTGCTTCGAGAGGAGGCCTCTCCTACAATGAGCAGTTCTTC. It is translated as CSASRGGLSYNEQFF.

This clonotype was found many times. The chain employs TRBV19 and TRBJ1-2, with D hard to call. Trimming removed 4 bases at V and 6 bases at J, with 15 bases between. The CDR3 has 14 amino acids. Germline assignment: CDR1 LNHDA and CDR2 SQIVND (reference sequence). The CDR3 reads CASSRQAALDGYTF. The DNA of the CDR3 is TGTGCCAGTAGTAGGCAGGCGGCTTTGGATGGCTACACCTTC.